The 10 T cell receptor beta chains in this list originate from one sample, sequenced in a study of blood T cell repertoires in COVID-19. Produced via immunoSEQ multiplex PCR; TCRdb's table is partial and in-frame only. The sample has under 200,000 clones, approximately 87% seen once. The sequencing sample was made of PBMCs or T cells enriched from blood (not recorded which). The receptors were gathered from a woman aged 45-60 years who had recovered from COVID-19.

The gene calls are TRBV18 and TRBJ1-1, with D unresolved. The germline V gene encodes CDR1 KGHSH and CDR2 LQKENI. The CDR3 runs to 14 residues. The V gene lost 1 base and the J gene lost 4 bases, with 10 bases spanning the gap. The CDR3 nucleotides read TGTGCCAGCTCACCACGGGGTGGGAGCACTGAAGCTTTCTTT. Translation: CASSPRGGSTEAFF.

CDR3 in amino acids: CASSSTRGPNTGELFF. CDR3 nucleotide sequence: TGTGCCAGCAGCTCGACCCGGGGTCCGAACACCGGGGAGCTGTTTTTT. This chain joins TRBV7-8 and TRBJ2-2, with D possibly TRBD2 on 5 matching bases. Germline V gives CDR1 SGHVS, CDR2 FQNEAQ. The CDR3 consists of 16 residues. V was shortened by 4 bases and J by 0 bases, with 12 bases between the two germline ends.

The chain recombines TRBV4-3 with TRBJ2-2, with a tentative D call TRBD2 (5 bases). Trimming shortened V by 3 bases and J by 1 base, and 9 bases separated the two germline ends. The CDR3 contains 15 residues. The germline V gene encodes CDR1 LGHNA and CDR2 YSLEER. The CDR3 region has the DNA TGCGCCAGCAGCCAGGGAAGCGGGAACACCGGGGAGCTGTTTTTT. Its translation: CASSQGSGNTGELFF.

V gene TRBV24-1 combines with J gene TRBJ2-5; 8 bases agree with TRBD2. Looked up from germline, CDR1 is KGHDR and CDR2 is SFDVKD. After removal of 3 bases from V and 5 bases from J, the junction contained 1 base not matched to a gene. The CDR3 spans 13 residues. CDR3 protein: CATSDGTRETQYF. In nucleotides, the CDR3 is TGTGCCACCAGTGATGGGACTAGGGAGACCCAGTACTTC.

The CDR3 nucleotides are TGCAGTGCTAGTGACCCGGGACAGGGGGAACATGAGCAGTTCTTC. Protein sequence: CSASDPGQGEHEQFF. This chain connects TRBV20-1 to TRBJ2-1; 11 bases line up with TRBD1. The CDR3 is 15 residues long. Germline-derived CDR1 and CDR2 are DFQATT and SNEGSKA (reference sequence). Unmatched junction bases numbered 9, after V lost 3 bases and J lost 8 bases.

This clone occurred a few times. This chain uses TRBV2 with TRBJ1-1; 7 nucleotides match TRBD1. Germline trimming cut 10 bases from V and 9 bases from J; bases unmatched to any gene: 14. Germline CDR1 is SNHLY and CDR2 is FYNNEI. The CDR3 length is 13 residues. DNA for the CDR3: TGTGCCACCGCCAAGGACAGGACGATGAAAGCTTTCTTT. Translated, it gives CATAKDRTMKAFF.

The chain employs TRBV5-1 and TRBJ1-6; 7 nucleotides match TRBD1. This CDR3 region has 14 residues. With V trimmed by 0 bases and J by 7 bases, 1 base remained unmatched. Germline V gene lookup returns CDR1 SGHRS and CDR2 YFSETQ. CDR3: CASSLATGNSPLHF. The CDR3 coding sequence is TGCGCCAGCAGCTTGGCGACAGGGAATTCACCCCTCCACTTT.

CDR3 coding DNA: TGTGCCAGCAGTGAGGGGGGGCCACTAAATCAGCCCCAGCATTTT. Protein sequence: CASSEGGPLNQPQHF. V is TRBV6-1 and J is TRBJ1-5; possibly TRBD1 for D (6 bases). Trimming pared 3 bases from V and 4 bases from J, leaving 13 bases between. This CDR3 contains 15 residues. Looked up from germline, CDR1 is MNHNS and CDR2 is SASEGT.

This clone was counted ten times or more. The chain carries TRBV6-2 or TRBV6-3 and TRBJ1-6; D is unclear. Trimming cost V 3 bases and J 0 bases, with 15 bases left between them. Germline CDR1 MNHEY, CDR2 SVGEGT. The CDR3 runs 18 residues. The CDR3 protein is CASSYMRIQSSYNSPLHF. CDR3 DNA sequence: TGTGCCAGCAGTTATATGCGGATCCAGAGCTCCTATAATTCACCCCTCCACTTT.

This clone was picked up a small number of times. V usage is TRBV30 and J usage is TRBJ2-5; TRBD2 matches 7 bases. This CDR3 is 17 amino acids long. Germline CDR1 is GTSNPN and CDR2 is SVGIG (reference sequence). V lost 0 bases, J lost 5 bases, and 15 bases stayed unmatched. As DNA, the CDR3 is TGTGCCTGGAGTGTACGAGGGAGGGCGAAATCGCGGGAGACCCAGTACTTC. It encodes CAWSVRGRAKSRETQYF.